This T cell receptor (beta chain) was found in a study of blood T cells in healthy people across ages. Donation came from healthy Caucasian individuals in Russia who were aged roughly 6 to 95. In each sample, at least 7 million PBMCs were isolated. A few counts support this clonotype. The CDR3 has 12 amino acids. V shed 8 bases and J shed 12 bases, with 17 bases lying between them. Next came a second PCR, run for about 7 to 11 cycles, which used a sample-barcoded 5' primer along with a J-beta primer mix. Via MiXCR, TCRdb re-called the 5' RACE reads, giving one row per CDR3 protein. The sample consists of about 830,000 distinct CDR3 sequences, around two thirds of them appearing once.

The receptor's source is a young man in good health. This chain links TRBV12-3 or TRBV12-4 with TRBJ2-1, with a tentative D call TRBD2 (6 bases). Sequencing used blood. The CDR3 here is CASQRPTSGQFF. The CDR3 DNA reads TGTGCCAGCCAGCGACCGACTAGTGGGCAGTTCTTC.